This T cell receptor beta chain was captured by sequencing in a study of beta chain features in type 1 diabetes. Trimming removed 7 bases from V and 0 bases from J, with 10 bases in between. Germline CDR1 MDHEN, CDR2 SYDVKM. The CDR3 length is 13 residues. Expressed TCRB transcripts got sequenced, as all isolated RNA was reverse transcribed. Libraries were prepared by immunoSEQ multiplex PCR; TCRdb keeps only in-frame clonotypes and omits some of them. The sample carries fewer than 200,000 clones, 10% to 15% recorded once. The chain combines TRBV28 with TRBJ2-7; D may be TRBD2 (5 bases). This receptor was identified in a woman aged 18-29 years in good health. The sample consisted of central memory CD4+ T cells from blood. The CDR3 spells CASNAGHSYEQYF. Here the CDR3 DNA reads TGTGCCAGCAACGCGGGTCACTCCTACGAGCAGTACTTC. The full variable domain, with the rest looked up from reference TRBV28 and TRBJ2-7, is DVKVTQSSRYLVKRTGEKVFLECVQDMDHENMFWYRQDPGLGLRLIYFSYDVKMKEKGDIPEGYSVSREKKERFSLILESASTNQTSMYLCASNAGHSYEQYFGPGTRLTVT.